The 23 T cell receptor beta chains given below trace back to one sample, sequenced in a study of cytomegalovirus exposure and HLA in healthy donors. The PCR had 60 Vbeta and 13 Jbeta primers. Assay: immunoSEQ multiplex PCR; the TCRdb copy retains only in-frame clones and omits some. The sample lists some 180,000 clones; 70% to 80% were seen once. Source material: PBMCs. These receptors were taken from a woman aged 30 to 39 in good health and CMV-seropositive.

As for this clone: This same CDR3 is encoded by further DNA sequences in the sample. This chain joins TRBV11-3 and TRBJ2-5, with 8 bases lining up with TRBD1. V lost 1 base and J lost 5; bases outside the gene matches: 3. Germline CDR1 SGHNT, CDR2 YENEEA. The CDR3 runs to 14 residues. CDR3 sequence reads: CASSLAGGGETQYF. The CDR3 DNA follows: TGTGCCAGCAGCTTAGCAGGGGGCGGCGAGACCCAGTACTTC.

The chain combines TRBV5-4 with TRBJ1-4, with 8 bases matching TRBD1. The CDR3 is 16 residues long. Germline assignment: CDR1 SGHNT and CDR2 YYREEE (reference sequence). With V trimmed by 4 bases and J by 8 bases, 13 bases remained unmatched. The CDR3 nucleotides read TGTGCCAGCAGCCCAGTCCCCGGACAGGGAGACGAAAAACTGTTTTTT. Translation gives CASSPVPGQGDEKLFF.

This clone was seen once. The V and J genes are TRBV6-6 and TRBJ2-1; 7 bases map to TRBD1. The CDR3 is made up of 15 amino acids. CDR1 is MNHNY, CDR2 SVGAGI, per germline (reference sequence). J gave up 3 bases and V 6 bases, and 8 bases lay outside the gene matches. CDR3 sequence: CASRPAGTDYNEQFF. CDR3 DNA sequence: TGTGCCAGCAGACCCGCCGGGACAGACTACAATGAGCAGTTCTTC.

This chain joins TRBV10-3 and TRBJ2-7, with 9 bases that match TRBD1. The V gene's germline CDR1 is ENHRY and CDR2 SYGVKD. V lost 10 bases and J lost 4; bases outside the gene matches: 8. This CDR3 comprises 13 residues. CDR3 region: CATRDRVRYEQYF. The CDR3 nucleotides read TGTGCCACCCGGGACAGGGTGAGGTACGAGCAGTACTTC.

The chain uses TRBV5-1 and TRBJ2-3; 8 bases are a match to TRBD2. The germline V gene has CDR1 SGHRS and CDR2 YFSETQ. The CDR3 extends over 14 amino acids. V lost 2 bases, J lost 5 bases, and 4 bases stayed unmatched. The CDR3 DNA follows: TGCGCCAGCAGCTTCCCCGGGGGGGGAGATACGCAGTATTTT. Encoded protein: CASSFPGGGDTQYF.

The chain couples TRBV19 to TRBJ2-7; D might be TRBD1 (6 bases). This CDR3 contains 15 residues. V lost 5 bases, J lost 3 bases, and 17 bases lay in between. Germline CDR1 LNHDA, CDR2 SQIVND (reference sequence). In DNA, the CDR3 is TGTGCCAGTAGTTCTGGCAGGGGCAGGAGCTACGAGCAGTACTTC. It translates to CASSSGRGRSYEQYF. The whole variable domain, filled in from reference TRBV19 and TRBJ2-7, reads DGGITQSPKYLFRKEGQNVTLSCEQNLNHDAMYWYRQDPGQGLRLIYYSQIVNDFQKGDIAEGYSVSREKKESFPLTVTSAQKNPTAFYLCASSSGRGRSYEQYFGPGTRLTVT.

This chain joins TRBV11-2 and TRBJ1-6; no reliable D call. The CDR3 runs 13 residues. V was trimmed by 0 bases and J by 9 bases, leaving 6 bases between them. Germline CDR1 SGHAT, CDR2 FQNNGV. The DNA for the CDR3 is TGTGCCAGCAGCTTAGAATTCAGTTCACCCCTCCACTTT. Encoded protein: CASSLEFSSPLHF.

The chain joins TRBV6-5 to TRBJ2-7, with TRBD2 matching 8 bases. V lost 9 bases to trimming and J lost 2 bases; unmatched junction nucleotides: 6. The CDR3 is made up of 13 amino acids. CDR1 MNHEY and CDR2 SVGAGI come from the germline V gene. CDR3 bases: TGTGCCAGTGGACTAGCTCCCCCCTACGAGCAGTACTTC. This encodes CASGLAPPYEQYF.

In its sample, this clone was seen a few times. The genes are TRBV5-1 and TRBJ1-2, with TRBD1 matching 10 bases. This CDR3 has 14 amino acids. The trim removed 3 bases at V and 6 bases at J, leaving 5 bases unmatched. CDR1 and CDR2 from the germline V gene are SGHRS and YFSETQ. Here the CDR3 reads CASSWAGTGDGYTF. CDR3 sequence (DNA): TGCGCCAGCAGCTGGGCCGGGACAGGGGATGGCTACACCTTC.

This rearrangement joins TRBV19 to TRBJ2-1; 7 bases map to TRBD1. The CDR3 extends over 14 amino acids. CDR1 is LNHDA and CDR2 is SQIVND in the germline V gene (reference sequence). V gave up 8 bases and J gave up 9 bases; unmatched junction bases: 13. The CDR3 here is CASRNRDSGAEQFF. Here the CDR3 DNA reads TGTGCCAGTCGAAACAGGGACAGTGGTGCTGAGCAGTTCTTC.

The chain links TRBV7-9 to TRBJ2-7; D possibly corresponds to TRBD1 (6 bases). V was shortened by 2 bases and J by 0 bases, with 11 bases between the two germline ends. The CDR3 contains 15 residues. Germline V gives CDR1 SEHNR, CDR2 FQNEAQ (reference sequence). This CDR3 is CASSLLNRVSYEQYF. The CDR3, as DNA: TGTGCCAGCAGCTTATTAAACAGGGTCTCCTACGAGCAGTACTTC. Full variable domain (missing parts from reference TRBV7-9 and TRBJ2-7): DTGVSQNPRHKITKRGQNVTFRCDPISEHNRLYWYRQTLGQGPEFLTYFQNEAQLEKSRLLSDRFSAERPKGSFSTLEIQRTEQGDSAMYLCASSLLNRVSYEQYFGPGTRLTVT.

The CDR3 spells CAWSVLPSDYGYTF. CDR3 bases: TGTGCCTGGAGTGTACTACCCTCCGACTATGGCTACACCTTC. V gene TRBV30 combines with J gene TRBJ1-2, with D hard to call. The CDR3 covers 14 residues. In germline, CDR1 is GTSNPN, CDR2 SVGIG (reference sequence). V lost 0 bases and J 3 bases, leaving 11 bases between the germline ends.

The rearrangement uses TRBV27 and TRBJ2-4; no clear D. The CDR3 loop spans 16 amino acids. V was cut by 5 bases and J by 3 bases, with 17 bases left in between. Looked up from germline, CDR1 is MNHEY and CDR2 is SMNVEV (reference sequence). The DNA of the CDR3 is TGTGCCAGCAGTGACAAGGTCTCGTACGGCAAAAACATTCAGTACTTC. Translating gives CASSDKVSYGKNIQYF.

The rearrangement uses TRBV2 and TRBJ1-1; 10 nucleotides match TRBD1. CDR3 length equals 17 residues. V lost 4 bases, J lost 2 bases, and 10 bases stayed unmatched. CDR1 is SNHLY, CDR2 FYNNEI, per germline. Here the CDR3 DNA reads TGTGCCAGCAGTGCAACTCCCGGGACAGGGGTTAACACTGAAGCTTTCTTT. Its protein is CASSATPGTGVNTEAFF.

The chain is built from TRBV6-1 and TRBJ1-3, with 7 bases identical to TRBD1. The J segment lost 0 bases and the V segment lost 8 bases, leaving 10 bases of the junction unmatched. CDR3 size: 16 residues. Per germline, CDR1 MNHNS and CDR2 SASEGT. CDR3 sequence: CASRGLTGPSGNTIYF. The CDR3, as DNA: TGTGCCAGCCGTGGACTGACAGGGCCCTCTGGAAACACCATATATTTT.

This chain links TRBV9 with TRBJ2-2, with TRBD2 matching 11 bases. CDR1 and CDR2 (germline): SGDLS, YYNGEE. This CDR3 spans 15 amino acids. V trimming: 3 bases; J trimming: 3 bases; junction bases outside the gene matches: 1. CDR3 loop: CASSEGLADTGELFF. DNA for the CDR3: TGTGCCAGCAGCGAGGGACTAGCGGACACCGGGGAGCTGTTTTTT.

The chain combines TRBV2 with TRBJ1-4; TRBD1 aligns across 8 bases. V lost 2 bases to trimming and J lost 5 bases; unmatched junction nucleotides: 1. Germline V lookup: CDR1 SNHLY, CDR2 FYNNEI. The CDR3 spans 14 residues. The CDR3 loop reads CASSERTGNEKLFF. The CDR3 DNA reads as TGTGCCAGCAGTGAAAGGACAGGGAATGAAAAACTGTTTTTT.

This rearrangement joins TRBV25-1 to TRBJ1-5, with 7 nucleotides matching TRBD1. Per the germline V gene, CDR1 is MGHDK and CDR2 is SYGVNS. The CDR3 has 14 amino acids. J gave up 6 bases and V 4 bases, and 6 bases lay outside the gene matches. DNA for the CDR3: TGTGCCAGCAGTGGCAGGGGGTCCTTTCAGCCCCAGCATTTT. It encodes CASSGRGSFQPQHF.

The chain employs TRBV28 and TRBJ2-1; 11 positions agree with TRBD2. This CDR3 contains 17 residues. Germline CDR1 and CDR2: MDHEN and SYDVKM. V was pared by 5 bases and J by 2 bases, with 8 bases of the junction left unmatched. CDR3 in amino acids: CASSPGTSGTAYNEQFF. DNA for the CDR3: TGTGCCAGCAGTCCAGGGACTAGCGGAACGGCCTACAATGAGCAGTTCTTC.

The CDR3 nucleotides are TGTGCCAGCAGACGGACAGGGGGCGAGTACGAGCAGTACTTC. Its protein is CASRRTGGEYEQYF. This chain links TRBV6-5 with TRBJ2-7, with 11 bases fitting TRBD1. In germline, CDR1 is MNHEY, CDR2 SVGAGI. This CDR3 spans 14 amino acids. Unmatched junction bases numbered 5, after V lost 6 bases and J lost 4 bases.

There are a few counts of this clone. The chain carries TRBV10-3 and TRBJ1-1; 8 bases agree with TRBD1. The CDR3 is 15 amino acids. J gave up 2 bases and V 4 bases, and 6 bases lay outside the gene matches. Germline CDR1 and CDR2: ENHRY and SYGVKD. The CDR3 DNA sequence: TGTGCCATCAGTGTTGGACAGGGAGGCAACACTGAAGCTTTCTTT. The encoded protein is CAISVGQGGNTEAFF.

The V and J genes are TRBV19 and TRBJ1-6; the D is unclear. The germline V and J ends were trimmed by 3 bases and 7 bases, with 7 bases remaining between them. CDR1 LNHDA and CDR2 SQIVND come from the germline V gene (reference sequence). CDR3 length equals 13 residues. The CDR3 region has the DNA TGTGCCAGTAGTATTAGAGGGAATTCACCCCTCCACTTT. Protein sequence: CASSIRGNSPLHF.

V is TRBV6-1 and J is TRBJ1-1, with 8 bases matching TRBD1. This CDR3 has 13 amino acids. From germline, CDR1 is MNHNS and CDR2 SASEGT. The ends lost 6 bases at V and 5 bases at J; junction bases unmatched: 5. CDR3 loop: CASRVQGGTEAFF. CDR3 DNA sequence: TGTGCCAGCAGGGTACAGGGGGGAACTGAAGCTTTCTTT.